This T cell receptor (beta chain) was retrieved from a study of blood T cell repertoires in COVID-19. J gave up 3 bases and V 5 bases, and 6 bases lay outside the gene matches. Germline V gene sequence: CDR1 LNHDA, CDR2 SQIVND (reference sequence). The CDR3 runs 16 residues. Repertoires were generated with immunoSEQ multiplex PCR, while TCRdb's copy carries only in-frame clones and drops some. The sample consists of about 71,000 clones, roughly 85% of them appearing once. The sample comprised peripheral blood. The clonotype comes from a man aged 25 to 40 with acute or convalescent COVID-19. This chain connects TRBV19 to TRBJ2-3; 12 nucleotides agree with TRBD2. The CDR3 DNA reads TGTGCCAGTAGTGCAAGGACTAGCGGGATTACAGATACGCAGTATTTT. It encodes CASSARTSGITDTQYF.